Below, 7 T cell receptor beta chains from the same sample are listed, as sequenced in a study of cytomegalovirus exposure and HLA in healthy donors. Primers for the PCR totalled 60 Vbeta and 13 Jbeta. Using immunoSEQ multiplex PCR, the repertoire was profiled, and TCRdb retains in-frame clones only, with some absent. The sample carries some 190,000 clones, about 85% recorded once. The specimen sequenced was PBMCs. These receptors came from a boy aged 2-9 years in good health and CMV-seronegative.

The chain links TRBV2 to TRBJ1-6; the D is unclear. The CDR3 is 14 amino acids. Trimming left V 2 bases short and J 9 bases short, with 11 bases between. Germline CDR1 SNHLY, CDR2 FYNNEI. The CDR3 nucleotides are TGTGCCAGCAGTGAATGGGGAGGGAGTTCACCCCTCCACTTT. This codes for CASSEWGGSSPLHF. Looking up the rest from reference TRBV2 and TRBJ1-6 gives the full variable domain: EPEVTQTPSHQVTQMGQEVILRCVPISNHLYFYWYRQILGQKVEFLVSFYNNEISEKSEIFDDQFSVERPDGSNFTLKIRSTKLEDSAMYFCASSEWGGSSPLHFGNGTRLTVT.

The chain is built from TRBV9 and TRBJ2-5; D may be TRBD2 (6 bases). Germline assignment: CDR1 SGDLS and CDR2 YYNGEE. V was cut by 3 bases and J by 5 bases, with 20 bases left in between. The CDR3 extends over 16 amino acids. The CDR3 spells CASSATGTGGGETQYF. The CDR3 DNA reads as TGTGCCAGCAGCGCAACCGGAACGGGTGGGGGGGAGACCCAGTACTTC.

The DNA for the CDR3 is TGTGCCAGCAGGAAGTCGAGGAGCTCCTATAATTCACCCCTCCACTTT. Encoded protein: CASRKSRSSYNSPLHF. This rearrangement joins TRBV27 to TRBJ1-6; D is unclear. The germline V gene has CDR1 MNHEY and CDR2 SMNVEV (reference sequence). The CDR3 runs 16 residues. V lost 6 bases, J lost 0 bases, and 12 bases lay in between.

The chain carries TRBV7-2 and TRBJ2-7; a weak D match, TRBD1 (7 bases). V gave up 0 bases and J gave up 4 bases, with 16 bases separating them. The germline V gene has CDR1 SGHTA and CDR2 FQGNSA. The CDR3 is 16 amino acids. CDR3 sequence: CASSLAWRGQGYEQYF. The DNA for the CDR3 is TGTGCCAGCAGCTTAGCCTGGAGGGGGCAGGGGTACGAGCAGTACTTC. Full variable domain (missing parts from reference TRBV7-2 and TRBJ2-7): GAGVSQSPSNKVTEKGKDVELRCDPISGHTALYWYRQSLGQGLEFLIYFQGNSAPDKSGLPSDRFSAERTGGSVSTLTIQRTQQEDSAVYLCASSLAWRGQGYEQYFGPGTRLTVT.

This sequence joins TRBV28 and TRBJ1-2; D gene uncertain. The length of the CDR3 is 12 residues. V was trimmed by 11 bases and J by 5 bases, leaving 15 bases between them. Looked up from germline, CDR1 is MDHEN and CDR2 is SYDVKM. In nucleotides, the CDR3 is TGTGCCGCAAGCGGGTTGGCGTATGGCTACACCTTC. Amino acid sequence: CAASGLAYGYTF.

This clone was picked up one time. The chain uses TRBV5-1 and TRBJ2-1; D may be TRBD2 (6 bases). CDR1 is SGHRS, CDR2 YFSETQ, per germline. Trimming shortened V by 4 bases and J by 0 bases, and 17 bases separated the two germline ends. This CDR3 region has 17 residues. CDR3 DNA sequence: TGCGCCAGCAGCCCAACCGGGACTGATATCTCCTACAATGAGCAGTTCTTC. Translated: CASSPTGTDISYNEQFF.

V gene TRBV11-2 combines with J gene TRBJ2-2; 7 bases are a match to TRBD1. The trim removed 1 base at V and 1 base at J, leaving 3 bases unmatched. The CDR3 is made up of 16 amino acids. The V gene's germline CDR1 is SGHAT and CDR2 FQNNGV. CDR3 region: CASSLVTGVNTGELFF. The CDR3, as DNA: TGTGCCAGCAGCTTAGTAACAGGGGTGAACACCGGGGAGCTGTTTTTT. Supplemented by reference TRBV11-2 and TRBJ2-2, the full variable domain reads EAGVAQSPRYKIIEKRQSVAFWCNPISGHATLYWYQQILGQGPKLLIQFQNNGVVDDSQLPKDRFSAERLKGVDSTLKIQPAKLEDSAVYLCASSLVTGVNTGELFFGEGSRLTVL.